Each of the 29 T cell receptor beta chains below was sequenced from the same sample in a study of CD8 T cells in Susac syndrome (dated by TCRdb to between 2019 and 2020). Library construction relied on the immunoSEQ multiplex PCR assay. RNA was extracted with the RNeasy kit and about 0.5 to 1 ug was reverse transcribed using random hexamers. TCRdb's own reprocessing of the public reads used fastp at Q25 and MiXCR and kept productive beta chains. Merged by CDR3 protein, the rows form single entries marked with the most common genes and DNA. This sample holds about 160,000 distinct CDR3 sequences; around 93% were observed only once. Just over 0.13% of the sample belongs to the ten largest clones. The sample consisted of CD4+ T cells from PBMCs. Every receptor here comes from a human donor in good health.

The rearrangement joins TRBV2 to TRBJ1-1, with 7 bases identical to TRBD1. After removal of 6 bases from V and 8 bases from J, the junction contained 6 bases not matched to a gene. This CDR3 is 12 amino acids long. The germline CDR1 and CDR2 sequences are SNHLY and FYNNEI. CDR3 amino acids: CASRRQGSEAFF. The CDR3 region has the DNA TGTGCCAGCAGACGACAGGGATCCGAAGCTTTCTTT.

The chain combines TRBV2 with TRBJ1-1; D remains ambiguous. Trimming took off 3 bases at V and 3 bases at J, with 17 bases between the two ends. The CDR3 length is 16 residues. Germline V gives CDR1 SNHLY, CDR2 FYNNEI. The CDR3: CASSEWTLPADTEAFF. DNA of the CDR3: TGTGCCAGCAGTGAGTGGACTTTGCCGGCGGACACTGAAGCTTTCTTT.

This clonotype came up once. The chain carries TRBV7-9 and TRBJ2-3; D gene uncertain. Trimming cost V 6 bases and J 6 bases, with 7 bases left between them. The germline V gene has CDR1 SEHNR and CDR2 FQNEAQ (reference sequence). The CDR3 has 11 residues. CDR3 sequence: CASRNLDTQYF. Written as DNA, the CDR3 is TGTGCCAGCAGAAACCTGGATACGCAGTATTTT.

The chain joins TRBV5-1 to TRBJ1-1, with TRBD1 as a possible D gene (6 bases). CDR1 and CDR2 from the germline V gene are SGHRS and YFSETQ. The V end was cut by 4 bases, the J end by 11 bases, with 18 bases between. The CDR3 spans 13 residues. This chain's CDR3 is CASSRTAAQGAFF. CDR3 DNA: TGCGCCAGCAGCAGGACAGCCGCCCAGGGGGCTTTCTTT.

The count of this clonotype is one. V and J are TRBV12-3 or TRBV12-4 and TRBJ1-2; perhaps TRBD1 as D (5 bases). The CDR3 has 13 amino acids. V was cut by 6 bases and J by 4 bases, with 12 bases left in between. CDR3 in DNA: TGTGCCAGCAGGAGCGGCGGGGCCTATGGCTACACCTTC. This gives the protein CASRSGGAYGYTF.

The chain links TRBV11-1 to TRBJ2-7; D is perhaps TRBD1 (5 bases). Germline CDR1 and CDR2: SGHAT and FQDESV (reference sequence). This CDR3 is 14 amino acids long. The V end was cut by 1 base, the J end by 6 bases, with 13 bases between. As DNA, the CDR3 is TGTGCCAGCAGCTTAGGACAGTCCACCGGCGAGCAGTACTTC. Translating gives CASSLGQSTGEQYF.

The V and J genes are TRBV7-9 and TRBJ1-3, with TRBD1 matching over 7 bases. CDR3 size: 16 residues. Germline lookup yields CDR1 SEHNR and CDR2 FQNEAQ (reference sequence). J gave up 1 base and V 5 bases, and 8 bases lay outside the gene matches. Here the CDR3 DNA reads TGTGCCAGCAGCATCCCGACAGGGACTTCTGGAAACACCATATATTTT. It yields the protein CASSIPTGTSGNTIYF.

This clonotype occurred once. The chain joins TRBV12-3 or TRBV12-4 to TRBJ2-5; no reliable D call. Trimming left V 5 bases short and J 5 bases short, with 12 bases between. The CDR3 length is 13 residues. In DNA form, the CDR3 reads TGTGCCAGCAGTATCCGTCCGAGGGAGACCCAGTACTTC. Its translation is CASSIRPRETQYF.

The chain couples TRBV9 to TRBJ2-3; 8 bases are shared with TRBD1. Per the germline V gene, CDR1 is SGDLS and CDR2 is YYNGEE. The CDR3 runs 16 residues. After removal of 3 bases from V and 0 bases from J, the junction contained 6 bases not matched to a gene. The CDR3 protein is CASSGRTGSSTDTQYF. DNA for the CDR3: TGTGCCAGCAGCGGCAGGACAGGGTCTAGCACAGATACGCAGTATTTT.

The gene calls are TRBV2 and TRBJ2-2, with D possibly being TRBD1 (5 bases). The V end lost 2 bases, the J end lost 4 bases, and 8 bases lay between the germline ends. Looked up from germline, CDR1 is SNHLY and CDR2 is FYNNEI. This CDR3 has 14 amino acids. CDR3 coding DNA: TGTGCCAGCAGTGAAAACAGGCCCACCGGGGAGCTGTTTTTT. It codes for CASSENRPTGELFF.

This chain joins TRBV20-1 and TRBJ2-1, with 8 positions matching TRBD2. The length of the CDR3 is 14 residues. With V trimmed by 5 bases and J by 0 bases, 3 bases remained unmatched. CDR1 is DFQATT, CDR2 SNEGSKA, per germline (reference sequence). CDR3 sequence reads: CSASGLASYNEQFF. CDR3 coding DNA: TGCAGTGCTTCCGGACTAGCCTCCTACAATGAGCAGTTCTTC.

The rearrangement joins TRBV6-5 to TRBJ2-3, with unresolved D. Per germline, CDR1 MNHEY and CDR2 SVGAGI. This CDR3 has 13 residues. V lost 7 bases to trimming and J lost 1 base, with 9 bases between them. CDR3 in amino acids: CASNLPGTDTQYF. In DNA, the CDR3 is TGTGCCAGCAACCTCCCTGGCACAGATACGCAGTATTTT.

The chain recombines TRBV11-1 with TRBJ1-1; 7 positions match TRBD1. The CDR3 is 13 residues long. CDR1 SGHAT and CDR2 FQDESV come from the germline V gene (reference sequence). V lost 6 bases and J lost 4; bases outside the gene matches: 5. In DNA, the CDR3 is TGTGCCAGCAGAAAGAGACAGGGCACTGAAGCTTTCTTT. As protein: CASRKRQGTEAFF.

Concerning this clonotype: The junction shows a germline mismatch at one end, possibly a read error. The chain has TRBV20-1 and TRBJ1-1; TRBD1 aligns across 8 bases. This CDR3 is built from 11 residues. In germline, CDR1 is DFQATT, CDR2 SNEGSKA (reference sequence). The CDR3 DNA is TGCAGGGCTACAGGGGGCACTGAAGCTTTCTTT. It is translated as CRATGGTEAFF.

The DNA for the CDR3 is TGTGCCAGTAGGAGAGGGACAGCCGGCTACACCTTC. This codes for CASRRGTAGYTF. The chain is built from TRBV19 and TRBJ1-2; 7 bases are shared with TRBD1. The CDR3 runs to 12 residues. V gave up 6 bases and J gave up 8 bases; unmatched junction bases: 6. CDR1 LNHDA and CDR2 SQIVND come from the germline V gene (reference sequence).

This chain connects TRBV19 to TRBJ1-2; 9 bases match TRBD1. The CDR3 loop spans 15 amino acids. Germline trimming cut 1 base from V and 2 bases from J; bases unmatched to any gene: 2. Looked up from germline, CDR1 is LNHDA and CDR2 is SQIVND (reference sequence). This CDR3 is CASSIVGQGNYGYTF. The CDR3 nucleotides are TGTGCCAGTAGTATAGTTGGACAGGGGAACTATGGCTACACCTTC.

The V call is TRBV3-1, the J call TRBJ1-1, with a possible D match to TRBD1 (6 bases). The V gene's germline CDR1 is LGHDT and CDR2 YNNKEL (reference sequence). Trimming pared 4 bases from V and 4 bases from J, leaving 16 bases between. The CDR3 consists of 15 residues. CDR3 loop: CASSRRGEKGTEAFF. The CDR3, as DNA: TGTGCCAGCAGCCGAAGGGGGGAAAAGGGCACTGAAGCTTTCTTT.

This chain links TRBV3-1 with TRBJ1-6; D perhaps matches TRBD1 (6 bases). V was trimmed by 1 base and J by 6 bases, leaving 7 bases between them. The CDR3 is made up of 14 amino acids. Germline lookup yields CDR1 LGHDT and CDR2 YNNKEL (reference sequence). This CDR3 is CASSQGTANSPLHF. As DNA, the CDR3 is TGTGCCAGCAGCCAAGGGACAGCTAATTCACCCCTCCACTTT.

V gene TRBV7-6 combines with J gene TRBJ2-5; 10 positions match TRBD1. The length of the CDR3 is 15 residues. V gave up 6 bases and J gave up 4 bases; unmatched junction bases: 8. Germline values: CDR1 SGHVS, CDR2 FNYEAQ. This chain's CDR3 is CASRGVTGGSETQYF. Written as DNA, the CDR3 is TGTGCCAGCAGGGGGGTGACAGGGGGCTCAGAGACCCAGTACTTC.

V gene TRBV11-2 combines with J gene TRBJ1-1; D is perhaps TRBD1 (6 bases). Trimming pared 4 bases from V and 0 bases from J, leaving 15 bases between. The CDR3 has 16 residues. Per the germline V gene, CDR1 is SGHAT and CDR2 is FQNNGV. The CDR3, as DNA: TGTGCCAGCAGCTCTTCCCAGGGGATCCTGAACACTGAAGCTTTCTTT. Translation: CASSSSQGILNTEAFF.

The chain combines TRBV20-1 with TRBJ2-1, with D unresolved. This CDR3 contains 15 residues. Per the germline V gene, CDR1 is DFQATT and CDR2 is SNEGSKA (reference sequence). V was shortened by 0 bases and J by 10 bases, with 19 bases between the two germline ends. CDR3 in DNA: TGCAGTGCTAGAGAGAAAGCCCTTGGGTTAAGCGAGCAGTTCTTC. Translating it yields CSAREKALGLSEQFF.

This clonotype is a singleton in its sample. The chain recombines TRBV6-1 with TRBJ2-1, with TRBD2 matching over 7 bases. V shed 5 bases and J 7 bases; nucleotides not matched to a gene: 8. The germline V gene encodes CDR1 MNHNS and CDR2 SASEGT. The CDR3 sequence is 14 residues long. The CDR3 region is CASSSGTTLNEQFF. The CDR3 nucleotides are TGTGCCAGCAGTTCCGGGACTACCCTGAATGAGCAGTTCTTC.

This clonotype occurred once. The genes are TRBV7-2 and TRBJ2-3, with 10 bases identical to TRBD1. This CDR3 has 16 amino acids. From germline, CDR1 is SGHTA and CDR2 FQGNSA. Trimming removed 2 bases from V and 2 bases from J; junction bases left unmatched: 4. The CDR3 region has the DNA TGTGCCAGCAGCTTAATGGGACAGGGGAACACAGATACGCAGTATTTT. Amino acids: CASSLMGQGNTDTQYF.

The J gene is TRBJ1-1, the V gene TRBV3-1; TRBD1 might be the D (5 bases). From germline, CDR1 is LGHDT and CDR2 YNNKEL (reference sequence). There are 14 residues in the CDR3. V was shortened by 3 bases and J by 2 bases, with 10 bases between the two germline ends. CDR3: CASSQTTGNTEAFF. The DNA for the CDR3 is TGTGCCAGCAGCCAGACAACAGGAAACACTGAAGCTTTCTTT.

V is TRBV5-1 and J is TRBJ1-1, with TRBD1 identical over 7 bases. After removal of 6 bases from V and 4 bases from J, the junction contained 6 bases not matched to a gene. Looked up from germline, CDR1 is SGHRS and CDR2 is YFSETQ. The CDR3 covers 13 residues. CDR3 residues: CASTPQGTTEAFF. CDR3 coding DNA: TGCGCCAGCACCCCACAGGGGACCACTGAAGCTTTCTTT.

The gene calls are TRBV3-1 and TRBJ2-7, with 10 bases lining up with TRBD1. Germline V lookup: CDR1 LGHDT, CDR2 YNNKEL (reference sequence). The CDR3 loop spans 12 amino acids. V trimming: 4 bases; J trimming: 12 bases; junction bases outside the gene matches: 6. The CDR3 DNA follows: TGTGCCAGCAGCCCGTGGACAGGGGGGCTGTACTTC. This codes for CASSPWTGGLYF.

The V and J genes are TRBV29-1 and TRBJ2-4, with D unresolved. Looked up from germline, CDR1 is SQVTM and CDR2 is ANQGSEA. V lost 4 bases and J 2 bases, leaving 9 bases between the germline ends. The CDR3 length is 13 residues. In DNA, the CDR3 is TGCAGCGTTGTGGTCGACTCCAAAAACATTCAGTACTTC. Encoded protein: CSVVVDSKNIQYF.

CDR3 sequence: CSVVEVDTQYF. In DNA, the CDR3 is TGCAGCGTTGTAGAGGTAGATACGCAGTATTTT. The chain joins TRBV29-1 to TRBJ2-3; D is unclear. Germline V gives CDR1 SQVTM, CDR2 ANQGSEA. The length of the CDR3 is 11 residues. V was clipped by 4 bases and J by 5 bases, with 7 bases between them.

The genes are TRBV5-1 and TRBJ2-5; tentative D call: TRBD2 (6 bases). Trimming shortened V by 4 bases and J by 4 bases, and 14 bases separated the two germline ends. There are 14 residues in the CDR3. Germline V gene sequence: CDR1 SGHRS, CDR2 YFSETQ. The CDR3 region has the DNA TGCGCCAGCAGCGAACCGGGACTTGGAGAGACCCAGTACTTC. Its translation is CASSEPGLGETQYF.